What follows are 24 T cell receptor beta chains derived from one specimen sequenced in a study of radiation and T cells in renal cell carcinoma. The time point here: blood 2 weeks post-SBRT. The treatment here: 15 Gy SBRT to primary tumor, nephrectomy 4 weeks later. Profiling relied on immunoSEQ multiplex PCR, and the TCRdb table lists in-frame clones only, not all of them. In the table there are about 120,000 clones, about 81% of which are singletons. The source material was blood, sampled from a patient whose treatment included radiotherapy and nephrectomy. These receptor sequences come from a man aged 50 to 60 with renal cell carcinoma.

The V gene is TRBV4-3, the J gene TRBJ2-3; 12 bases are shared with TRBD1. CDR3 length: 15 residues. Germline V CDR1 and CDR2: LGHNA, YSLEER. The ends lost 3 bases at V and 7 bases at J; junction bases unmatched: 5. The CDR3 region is CASSQGTGGKNTQYF. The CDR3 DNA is TGCGCCAGCAGCCAGGGGACAGGGGGCAAAAATACGCAGTATTTT.

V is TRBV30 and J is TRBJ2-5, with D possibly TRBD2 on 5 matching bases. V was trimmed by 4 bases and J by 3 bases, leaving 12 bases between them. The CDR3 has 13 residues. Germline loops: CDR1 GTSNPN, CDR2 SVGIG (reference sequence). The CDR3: CAWNLPGKETQYF. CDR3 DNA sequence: TGTGCCTGGAACCTTCCGGGGAAAGAGACCCAGTACTTC.

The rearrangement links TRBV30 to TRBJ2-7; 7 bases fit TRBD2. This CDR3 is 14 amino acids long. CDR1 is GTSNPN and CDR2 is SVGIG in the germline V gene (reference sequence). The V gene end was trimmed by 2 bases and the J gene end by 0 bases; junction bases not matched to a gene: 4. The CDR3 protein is CAWSPWEGSYEQYF. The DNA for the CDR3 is TGTGCCTGGAGTCCGTGGGAGGGCTCCTACGAGCAGTACTTC. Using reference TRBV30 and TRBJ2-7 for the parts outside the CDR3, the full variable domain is SQTIHQWPATLVQPVGSPLSLECTVEGTSNPNLYWYRQAAGRGLQLLFYSVGIGQISSEVPQNLSASRPQDRQFILSSKKLLLSDSGFYLCAWSPWEGSYEQYFGPGTRLTVT.

This chain's CDR3 is CASSQMMNTEAFF. The CDR3 nucleotides are TGTGCCAGCAGCCAAATGATGAACACTGAAGCTTTCTTT. The chain is built from TRBV14 and TRBJ1-1; D is ambiguous. V shed 2 bases and J shed 0 bases, with 4 bases lying between them. CDR1 and CDR2 (germline): SGHDN, FVKESK. This CDR3 region has 13 residues.

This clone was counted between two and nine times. This chain's CDR3 is CASSEQGAEQFF. The CDR3 DNA follows: TGTGCCAGCAGTGAACAGGGGGCTGAGCAGTTCTTC. This chain links TRBV6-1 with TRBJ2-1; TRBD1 agrees at 8 bases. This CDR3 is 12 amino acids long. Germline CDR1 reads MNHNS; CDR2 reads SASEGT. V shed 2 bases, J shed 9 bases, and the junction held 0 bases outside the gene matches.

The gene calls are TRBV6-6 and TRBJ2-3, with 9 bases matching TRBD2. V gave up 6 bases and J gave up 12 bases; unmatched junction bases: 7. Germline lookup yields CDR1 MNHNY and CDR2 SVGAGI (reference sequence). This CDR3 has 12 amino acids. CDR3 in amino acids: CASRTGLAHQYF. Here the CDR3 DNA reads TGTGCCAGCAGGACGGGACTAGCACACCAGTATTTT.

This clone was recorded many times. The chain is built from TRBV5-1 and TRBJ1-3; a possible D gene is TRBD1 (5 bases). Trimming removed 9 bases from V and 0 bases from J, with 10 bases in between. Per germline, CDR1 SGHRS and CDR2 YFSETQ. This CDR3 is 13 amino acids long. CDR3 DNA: TGCGCCAACAGGACTTTCTCTGGAAACACCATATATTTT. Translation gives CANRTFSGNTIYF.

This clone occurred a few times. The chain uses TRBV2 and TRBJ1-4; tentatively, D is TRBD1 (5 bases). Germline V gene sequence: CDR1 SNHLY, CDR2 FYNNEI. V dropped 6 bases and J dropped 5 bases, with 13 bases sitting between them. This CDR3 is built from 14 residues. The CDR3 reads CASRRDYVNEKLFF. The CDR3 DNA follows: TGTGCCAGCAGAAGGGACTACGTAAATGAAAAACTGTTTTTT.

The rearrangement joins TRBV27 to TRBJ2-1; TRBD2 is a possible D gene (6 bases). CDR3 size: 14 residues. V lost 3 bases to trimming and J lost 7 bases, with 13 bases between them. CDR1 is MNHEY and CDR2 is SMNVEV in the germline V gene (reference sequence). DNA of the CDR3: TGTGCCAGCAGTTTGCAACTAGCAGGGAATGAGCAGTTCTTC. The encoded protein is CASSLQLAGNEQFF.

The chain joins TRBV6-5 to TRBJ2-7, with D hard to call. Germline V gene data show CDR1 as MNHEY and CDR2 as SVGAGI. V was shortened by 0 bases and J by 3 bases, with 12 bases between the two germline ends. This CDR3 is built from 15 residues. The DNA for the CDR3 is TGTGCCAGCAGTTACTCAGGGCTAATCGACTACGAGCAGTACTTC. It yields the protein CASSYSGLIDYEQYF.

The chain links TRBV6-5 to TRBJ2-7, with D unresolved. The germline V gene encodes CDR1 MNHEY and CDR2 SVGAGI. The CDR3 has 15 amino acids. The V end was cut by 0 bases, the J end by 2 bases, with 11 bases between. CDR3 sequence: CASSYSELRPYEQYF. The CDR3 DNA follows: TGTGCCAGCAGTTACTCGGAGTTAAGGCCCTACGAGCAGTACTTC.

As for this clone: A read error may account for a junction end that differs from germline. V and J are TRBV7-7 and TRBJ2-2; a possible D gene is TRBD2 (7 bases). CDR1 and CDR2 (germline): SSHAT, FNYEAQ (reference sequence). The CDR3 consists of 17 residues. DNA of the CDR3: TGTGCTAGCAGCTTAGACCCTGGGGGGGCGCCCACCGGGGAGCTGTTTTTT. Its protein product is CASSLDPGGAPTGELFF.

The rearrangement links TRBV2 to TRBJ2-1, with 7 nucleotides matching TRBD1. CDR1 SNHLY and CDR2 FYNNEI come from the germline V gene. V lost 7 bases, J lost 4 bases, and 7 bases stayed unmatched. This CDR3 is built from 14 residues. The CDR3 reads CASTKGTAYNEQFF. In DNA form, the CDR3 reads TGTGCCAGCACAAAAGGGACAGCATACAATGAGCAGTTCTTC.

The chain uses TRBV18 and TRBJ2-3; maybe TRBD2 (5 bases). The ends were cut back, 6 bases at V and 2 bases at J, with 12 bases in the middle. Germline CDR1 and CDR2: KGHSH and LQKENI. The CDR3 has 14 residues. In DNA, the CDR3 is TGTGCCAGCTCTCGAGGGCCAGACACAGATACGCAGTATTTT. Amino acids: CASSRGPDTDTQYF. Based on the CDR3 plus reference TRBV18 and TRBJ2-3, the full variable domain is NAGVMQNPRHLVRRRGQEARLRCSPMKGHSHVYWYRQLPEEGLKFMVYLQKENIIDESGMPKERFSAEFPKEGPSILRIQQVVRGDSAAYFCASSRGPDTDTQYFGPGTRLTVL.

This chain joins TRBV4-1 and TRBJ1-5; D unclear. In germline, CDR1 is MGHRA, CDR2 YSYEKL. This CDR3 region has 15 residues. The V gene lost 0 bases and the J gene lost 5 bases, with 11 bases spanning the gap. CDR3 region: CASSQEGQLDQPQHF. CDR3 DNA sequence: TGCGCCAGCAGCCAAGAAGGGCAGTTAGATCAGCCCCAGCATTTT.

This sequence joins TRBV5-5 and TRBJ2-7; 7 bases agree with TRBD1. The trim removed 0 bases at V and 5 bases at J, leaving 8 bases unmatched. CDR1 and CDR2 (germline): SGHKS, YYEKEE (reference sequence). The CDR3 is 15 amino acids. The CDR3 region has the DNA TGTGCCAGCAGCTTGGTGGGCAGGGGGAGCGACGAGCAGTACTTC. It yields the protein CASSLVGRGSDEQYF.

As DNA, the CDR3 is TGTGCCAGCAGTTTCAGGGGCCCCGCAGATACGCAGTATTTT. Protein product: CASSFRGPADTQYF. The rearrangement links TRBV28 to TRBJ2-3; possible D gene TRBD1, 6 bases. The CDR3 consists of 14 residues. Trimming removed 3 bases at V and 4 bases at J, with 11 bases between. The V gene's germline CDR1 is MDHEN and CDR2 SYDVKM.

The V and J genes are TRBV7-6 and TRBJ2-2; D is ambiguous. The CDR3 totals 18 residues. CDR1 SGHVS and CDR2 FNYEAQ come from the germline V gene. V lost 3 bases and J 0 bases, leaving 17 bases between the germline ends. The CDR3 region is CASSFAPGHEANTGELFF. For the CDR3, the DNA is TGTGCCAGCAGCTTTGCACCGGGCCATGAAGCGAACACCGGGGAGCTGTTTTTT.

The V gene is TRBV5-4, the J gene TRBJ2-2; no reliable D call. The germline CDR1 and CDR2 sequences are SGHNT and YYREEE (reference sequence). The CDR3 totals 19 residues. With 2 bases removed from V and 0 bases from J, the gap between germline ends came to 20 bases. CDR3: CASSLRLTVTDANTGELFF. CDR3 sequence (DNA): TGTGCCAGCAGCTTACGTCTTACAGTCACAGACGCGAACACCGGGGAGCTGTTTTTT. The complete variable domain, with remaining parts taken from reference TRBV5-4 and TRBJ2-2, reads ETGVTQSPTHLIKTRGQQVTLRCSSQSGHNTVSWYQQALGQGPQFIFQYYREEENGRGNFPPRFSGLQFPNYSSELNVNALELDDSALYLCASSLRLTVTDANTGELFFGEGSRLTVL.

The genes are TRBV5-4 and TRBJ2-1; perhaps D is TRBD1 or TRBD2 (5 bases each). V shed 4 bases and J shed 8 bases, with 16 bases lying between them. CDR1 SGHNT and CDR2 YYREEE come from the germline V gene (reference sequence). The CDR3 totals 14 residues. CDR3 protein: CASSPWDHEHEQFF. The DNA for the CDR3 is TGTGCCAGCAGCCCTTGGGACCACGAACATGAGCAGTTCTTC.

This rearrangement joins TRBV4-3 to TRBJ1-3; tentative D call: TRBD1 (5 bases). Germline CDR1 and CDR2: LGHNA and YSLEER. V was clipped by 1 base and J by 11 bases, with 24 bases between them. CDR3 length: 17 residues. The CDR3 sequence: CASSQALGTAGGAAIYF. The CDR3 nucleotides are TGCGCCAGCAGCCAAGCCCTCGGGACCGCCGGGGGAGCGGCCATATATTTT.

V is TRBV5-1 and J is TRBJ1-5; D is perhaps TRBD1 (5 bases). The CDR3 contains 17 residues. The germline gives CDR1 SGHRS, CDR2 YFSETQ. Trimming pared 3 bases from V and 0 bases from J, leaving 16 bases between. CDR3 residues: CASSSGPLGYSNQPQHF. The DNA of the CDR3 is TGCGCCAGCAGCTCGGGACCGCTGGGCTATAGCAATCAGCCCCAGCATTTT. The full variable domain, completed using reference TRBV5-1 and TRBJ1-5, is KAGVTQTPRYLIKTRGQQVTLSCSPISGHRSVSWYQQTPGQGLQFLFEYFSETQRNKGNFPGRFSGRQFSNSRSEMNVSTLELGDSALYLCASSSGPLGYSNQPQHFGDGTRLSIL.

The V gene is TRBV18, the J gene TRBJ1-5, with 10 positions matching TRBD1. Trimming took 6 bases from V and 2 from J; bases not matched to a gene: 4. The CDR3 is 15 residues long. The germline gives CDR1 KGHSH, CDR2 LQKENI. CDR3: CASSGGTGGNQPQHF. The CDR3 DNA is TGTGCCAGCTCGGGGGGGACAGGGGGCAATCAGCCCCAGCATTTT.

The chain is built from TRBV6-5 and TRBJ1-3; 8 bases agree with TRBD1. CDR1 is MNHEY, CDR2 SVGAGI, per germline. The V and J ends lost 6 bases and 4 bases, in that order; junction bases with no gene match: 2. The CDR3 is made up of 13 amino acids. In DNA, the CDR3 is TGTGCCAGCAGATGGACAGGGGGAAACACCATATATTTT. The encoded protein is CASRWTGGNTIYF.